This TCR beta chain was retrieved from a study of T cells in Graves' hyperthyroidism and ophthalmopathy (dated by TCRdb to the late 2010s). Regarding the complete study: Peripheral blood samples were taken at initial diagnosis, before any treatment was given. A discovery cohort of about a hundred patients, approximately 45 with Graves' ophthalmopathy and roughly 59 with stable Graves' hyperthyroidism, was used to find distinguishing TCR V-J signatures. In more than five Graves' hyperthyroidism patients, the study also compared T-cell repertoires from thyroid tissue with T-cell repertoires from blood. The paper reports TCR Vbeta CDR3 sequencing of roughly 140 peripheral blood samples: approximately 41 ophthalmopathy, about 75 hyperthyroidism and approximately 17 progressor patients. For training and testing, the 95 to 100 patients in the discovery cohort were randomly divided in a 7:3 ratio. Following sampling, methimazole starting at 30 mg daily was given to hyperthyroidism patients, and high-dose intravenous methylprednisolone was given to ophthalmopathy patients. Whether ophthalmopathy could be predicted prospectively was tested in an independent validation cohort made up of 18 to 20 hyperthyroidism patients plus 17 patients who later progressed to ophthalmopathy. Overall results and qualifications from the work: Sample size was not statistically predetermined, and blinding of investigators to group allocation was not performed. In validation, the model predicted progression to ophthalmopathy a median of about 6.5 months before onset, with roughly 68% sensitivity and roughly 79% specificity. Most expanded thyroid clonotypes (frequency above 0.001) were also detected in blood, a finding suggesting that blood repertoires may reflect thyroid immune responses. A model built on a 13 V-J signature distinguished ophthalmopathy from stable hyperthyroidism, reaching 85% to 90% sensitivity and 81% to 83% specificity in cross-validation and 80%/75% in testing.

Relative to germline, V is 3 bases shorter and J is 2 bases shorter, with 7 bases between their ends. The CDR3 is 13 residues long, ends included. The kept DNA is CDR3 alone, 39 bases in frame from the first base. The germline V gene (reference sequence) provides CDR1 MNHEY and CDR2 SMNVEV. Amplification of TCR beta CDR3 regions was carried out from RNA transcripts. A first-round RT-PCR of the TCR CDR3 used the HTBI primer set with the Qiagen OneStep RT-PCR kit. Libraries were constructed in a second round of multiplex PCR, after which size selection and purification were carried out. Sequencing of the libraries was done on an Illumina HiSeq2000 using paired-end 100 bp reads. Regarding the original processing steps: SOAPnuke was used to process the raw data, throwing out any read that contained adapters or uncalled bases, had a mean Phred below 15, or lacked an exact constant-primer or identifier match. High-quality paired reads were merged with COPE v1.2.5, and unique nucleotide sequences were defined as clonotypes. Clonotypes were aligned to IMGT TRBV, TRBD and TRBJ reference segments using MiTCR v1.1. Only V-J combinations with frequency above 0.0001, covering 99% to 99.2% of repertoires, were analysed. The TCS score was defined as the ratio of F50 (clonal expansion) to E x V (chaos), calculated using BLOSUM62-based TCRdist between CDR3 peptides within each V-J. Welch's t-statistics and random forest reduced fewer than 600 V-J features to around 14, which were used in a naive Bayes classifier (R e1071). TCRdb trimmed the raw reads at Q25, called clones with MiXCR and kept productive beta chains. Each record represents a unique CDR3 protein, reported with the most common genes and DNA among its rows. What appears here as the V and J calls and clone size reflects TCRdb's work, not the paper's. The sample table holds some 250,000 distinct CDR3 sequences, of which more than 14% were seen once. The ten largest clones capture less than 15% of the sample.

The hyperthyroidism patients were between 18 and 65 years old and newly diagnosed, with a disease duration of less than 2 months. Exclusion was applied to patients with uncontrolled infections, other autoimmune diseases, pregnancy or lactation. Diagnoses relied on clinical symptoms, serum thyroxine and TRAb, thyroid ultrasound and orbital computed tomography. For progressor patients, blood was drawn at the first diagnosis of hyperthyroidism, before any ophthalmopathy symptoms had appeared. Ficoll-Paque density gradient centrifugation was used to isolate PBMCs from around 10 ml of fresh peripheral blood. Patients classed as progressors first received a Graves' hyperthyroidism diagnosis and then went on to develop ophthalmopathy during follow-up. Total RNA was extracted using Trizol reagent, and RNA quality was assessed on an Agilent 2100 Bioanalyzer. Concerning this clonotype itself: There is no known antigen for this receptor. The CDR3 end shows no conserved phenylalanine or tryptophan, and so a read error is likely.

The TCR was taken from a woman between 35 and 50 years old with Graves' hyperthyroidism that later progressed to Graves' ophthalmopathy. Sequenced material: blood. The rearrangement combines TRBV27 with TRBJ1-2; the D segment could be TRBD1, given 5 matching bases. The DNA sequence is given as TGTGCCAGCAGTTTCGACAGCAACTATGGCTACACCCTC. Its amino acids are CASSFDSNYGYTL.